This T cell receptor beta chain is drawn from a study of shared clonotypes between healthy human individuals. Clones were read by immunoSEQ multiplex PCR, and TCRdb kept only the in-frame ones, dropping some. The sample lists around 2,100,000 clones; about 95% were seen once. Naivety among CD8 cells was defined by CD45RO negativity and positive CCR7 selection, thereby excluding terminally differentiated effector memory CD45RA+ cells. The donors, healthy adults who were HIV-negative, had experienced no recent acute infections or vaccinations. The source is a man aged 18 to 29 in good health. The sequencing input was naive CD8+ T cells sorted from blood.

CDR3 region: CASSFGLAGGDTGELFF. CDR3 DNA sequence: TGTGCCAGCAGCTTCGGGTTAGCGGGAGGGGACACCGGGGAGCTGTTTTTT. The chain couples TRBV7-9 to TRBJ2-2; 11 bases map to TRBD2. The CDR3 totals 17 residues. J gave up 3 bases and V 3 bases, and 6 bases lay outside the gene matches. Germline V gene data show CDR1 as SEHNR and CDR2 as FQNEAQ (reference sequence).